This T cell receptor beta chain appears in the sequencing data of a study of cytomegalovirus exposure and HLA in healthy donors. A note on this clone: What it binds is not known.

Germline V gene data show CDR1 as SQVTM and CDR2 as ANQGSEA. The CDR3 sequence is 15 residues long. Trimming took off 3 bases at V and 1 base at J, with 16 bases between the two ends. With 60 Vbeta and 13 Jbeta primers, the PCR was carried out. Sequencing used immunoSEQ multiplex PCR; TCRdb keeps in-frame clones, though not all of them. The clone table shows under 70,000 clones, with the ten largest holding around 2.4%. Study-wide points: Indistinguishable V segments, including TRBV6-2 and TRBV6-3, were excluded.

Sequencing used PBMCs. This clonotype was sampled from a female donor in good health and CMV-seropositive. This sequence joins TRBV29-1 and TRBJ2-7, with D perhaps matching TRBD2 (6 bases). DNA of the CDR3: TGCAGCGTTGAGGAGGGGCGGACCGGGTCCTACGAGCAGTACTTC. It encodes CSVEEGRTGSYEQYF.